This record covers a single TCR beta chain. Its antigen is as yet unknown. This sample was taken from a study of T cell responses to AZD1222 COVID-19 vaccine. Germline CDR1 reads MDHEN; CDR2 reads SYDVKM. The V and J ends lost 2 bases and 7 bases respectively, with 7 bases between them. CDR3 size: 12 residues. Study conclusions and caveats: With dominance at 160-218 and 743-854, vaccine-associated CD4 TCRs spanned spike.

Method: immunoSEQ multiplex PCR; TCRdb's copy keeps in-frame clones and lacks some. The sample shows roughly 120,000 clones, approximately 85% of them seen only once. This chain joins TRBV28 and TRBJ2-3; D unresolved. This clonotype was obtained from an adult in good health. Sequencing used peripheral blood, obtained on day 0 of AZD1222 vaccination. Here the CDR3 DNA reads TGTGCCAGCAGTTTACTCAAGAATACGCAGTATTTT. Translated: CASSLLKNTQYF.